Described below is a single T cell receptor beta chain sequence and its context. Trimming removed 4 bases from V and 3 bases from J, with 17 bases in between. From germline, CDR1 is SGHRS and CDR2 YFSETQ. The CDR3 spans 15 residues. This sample was included in a study of PD-L1 blockade in urothelial cancer. TCRdb's table, derived via immunoSEQ multiplex PCR, lists solely in-frame clones and lacks some. The sample lists roughly 44,000 clones; approximately 82% were seen once. The sample here was PBMCs, taken around atezolizumab (anti-PD-L1) treatment. This clonotype was sampled from a man aged 70-80 years with urothelial cancer. The V gene is TRBV5-1, the J gene TRBJ2-7, with TRBD2 as a possible D gene (6 bases). This chain's CDR3 is CASSPSGAQDYEQYF. The CDR3 nucleotides read TGCGCCAGCAGCCCCTCGGGAGCACAAGACTACGAGCAGTACTTC.